This TCR beta chain derives from a study of regulatory T cells in long-lasting Graves disease. Study conclusions and caveats: Less diverse TCR repertoires were seen in persistent Graves' patients than in newly diagnosed ones. The sample size was small, and this may have reduced accuracy.

The table lists this clonotype with many counts. Antigen: not known. Described time point: persistent/refractory GD, antithyroid drugs over 5 years with positive TRAb. Following extraction of RNA from PBMCs, that RNA was used to make the TCR library. Both iRepertoire HTBI primers and Arm-PCR of CDR3 regions were used to build the TCR beta libraries. As originally analysed: Sequenced samples collectively carried under 75 TRBV and some 15 TRBJ segments. MiXCR was run by TCRdb on the multiplex PCR reads, yielding one entry per CDR3 protein. The V and J calls here are based on TCRdb, not the publication. The table shows around 450,000 distinct CDR3 sequences, with 20% to 25% occurring only once. The germline CDR1 and CDR2 sequences are ENHRY and SYGVKD. The CDR3 covers 14 residues. V lost 4 bases and J lost 0; bases outside the gene matches: 2.

The TCR sequence derives from a female donor with Graves disease. The specimen was peripheral blood mononuclear cells (PBMCs), collected when the disease was refractory, from a patient treated with antithyroid drugs. The chain combines TRBV10-3 with TRBJ1-1; 7 nucleotides match TRBD1. The CDR3 DNA follows: TGTGCCATCAGTGGGGACAGCATGAACACTGAAGCTTTCTTT. It yields the protein CAISGDSMNTEAFF.